Listed here is a single T cell receptor (beta chain). Time point indicated: after dendritic cell vaccination, including at tumor progression/relapse. Blood PBMC samples: pre-vaccination, two weeks post third vaccination, and at tumor progression. Germline CDR1 is SGHTA and CDR2 is FQGTGA. V lost 5 bases to trimming and J lost 6 bases; unmatched junction nucleotides: 7. CDR3 length: 15 residues. This entry belongs to a study of glioma-infiltrating T cells after dendritic cell vaccination. On the study more broadly: Autologous tumor lysate was loaded overnight onto monocyte-derived dendritic cells grown approximately seven days with IL-4 and GM-CSF.

Data came from immunoSEQ multiplex PCR; TCRdb stores just in-frame clones and leaves some out. Of over 65,000 clones listed, 75% to 90% were seen once; the top ten hold under 8.5%. V gene TRBV7-3 combines with J gene TRBJ2-1; TRBD1 aligns across 10 bases. This sequence was found in a human donor with glioblastoma. The sequenced sample was blood, obtained after dendritic cell vaccination. CDR3 sequence (DNA): TGTGCCAGCAGCCCGCCGGACAGGGGGACCAATGAGCAGTTCTTC. Protein sequence: CASSPPDRGTNEQFF.